The T cell receptor beta chain described here comes from a study of T cell responses to AZD1222 COVID-19 vaccine. Study background: Investigators merged groups given second doses at roughly 4 or roughly 12 weeks.

Study results and caveats: Researchers took repertoire samples only after the peak T cell response had come. Females outnumbered males among donors, who were mostly white British; clonal diversity was possibly underestimated.

In regard to this clone: What it recognizes is unknown.

Assay used: immunoSEQ multiplex PCR; TCRdb lists only in-frame clones, some missing. Here the sample spans around 100,000 clones, 91% being singletons. The CDR3 contains 15 residues. The ends lost 5 bases at V and 6 bases at J; junction bases unmatched: 8. The germline V gene has CDR1 LNHDA and CDR2 SQIVND (reference sequence). This rearrangement joins TRBV19 to TRBJ2-2; 8 nucleotides align to TRBD1. The origin of this receptor is an adult in good health. The sample here was peripheral blood, taken on day 0 of AZD1222 vaccination. Written as DNA, the CDR3 is TGTGCCAGTAGTGTCGACAGGGGAATAGCCGGGGAGCTGTTTTTT. Protein: CASSVDRGIAGELFF. Complete variable domain (other parts from reference TRBV19 and TRBJ2-2): DGGITQSPKYLFRKEGQNVTLSCEQNLNHDAMYWYRQDPGQGLRLIYYSQIVNDFQKGDIAEGYSVSREKKESFPLTVTSAQKNPTAFYLCASSVDRGIAGELFFGEGSRLTVL.